The source of this TCR beta chain is a study of neurological immune-mediated disorders (dated by TCRdb to the late 2010s). Looking at the study overall: Peripheral blood TCR-beta repertoires from patients with HTLV-I-associated myelopathy (HAM/TSP), patients with multiple sclerosis, and healthy controls were compared in the study using UMI-based sequencing. The approximately 98 TCR-beta libraries included longitudinal samples, technical triplicates and paired sorted CD4+ and CD8+ T-cell subsets alongside PBMC samples. Longitudinal HAM/TSP donors and healthy donors each had 3 time-points at intervals of about 3-45 months. The cohort was made up of 60 to 75 subjects, consisting of around 14 HAM/TSP patients, 34 multiple sclerosis patients and about 20 healthy controls.

The trim is 4 bases for V and 0 bases for J, with a gap of 16 bases between the germline ends. The CDR1 and CDR2 encoded by the germline V gene (reference sequence) are LGHDT and YNNKEL. Taken from cysteine to phenylalanine, the CDR3 has 17 residues. The entry retains the CDR3 DNA only, 51 bases that are in frame from base 1. This clonotype was recorded at least ten times. What this receptor recognizes is not known. Base-call qualities are not available, and no considerably larger clone is one nucleotide away. This specimen's time point label, interpreted: longitudinal time-point 2. Unsorted PBMC libraries were generated from 2 million PBMCs stored in RNAlater at -80 °C until RNA extraction. Peripheral blood was subjected to Ficoll-Hypaque density gradient centrifugation to isolate PBMCs, which were then cryopreserved in liquid nitrogen. The paper as a whole reports these results and caveats: Across subjects, expanded clones never shared an identical CDR3 amino acid sequence, which suggests that the TCR-beta repertoires in every group were private. TCR clonal expansion was greatest in HAM/TSP patients and smallest in MS patients, who ranked below even healthy controls.

To synthesize cDNA, template-switch 5'RACE was performed with a primer carrying a 10-nucleotide random unique molecular identifier so that each TCR transcript was tagged. Each sequencing run produced over 200 million TCR-beta sequences covering 15-18 subjects. Total RNA was extracted with the RNeasy kit. TCR-beta VDJ regions were amplified with primers for the TCR constant region and the 5'RACE anchor, using the KAPA Real-time Library Amplification kit. A first PCR added sample indexes and Illumina adaptors, and a second PCR then raised library yield. The roughly 650 bp TCR product was size-selected on a 2% E-gel SizeSelection system after Ampure bead purification. Library quality was checked on a Bioanalyzer, concentration was measured with Qubit, and libraries were quantified with the Kapa Library Quantification kit before pooling. Libraries were sequenced paired-end 2 x 150 bp on an Illumina HiSeq 2500. To increase sequence diversity, roughly 24-31% phiX was spiked into each library pool. Turning to the authors' computational methods: The quality-filtered reads were processed with the UMI-based MiGEC pipeline, whose error correction step removed more than 80% of the raw TCR sequences. IMGT germline references were used for aligning VDJ genes, and each clonotype was defined as a unique CDR3 amino acid sequence together with its V-J genes. Clonal expansion, Shannon diversity and CDR3 relatedness (CalcPairwiseDistances, ClusterSamples) were evaluated with VDJtools, and phylogenetic trees were built with CLCbio workbench. Clones with at least 8 unique UMIs were defined as expanded, with this threshold being based on coefficient-of-variation modelling across technical triplicates. TCRdb handled the public reads itself, with Q25 trimming in fastp and clone calling in MiXCR, and kept productive beta chains. Rows are unified per CDR3 protein, each entry keeping the most common DNA and genes. The V and J calls follow TCRdb's processing rather than the paper's. This sample has some 45,000 distinct CDR3 sequences in its table, and about an eighth of those were observed once. The leading ten clones occupy 3.5% to 5.5% of the sample.

This chain joins TRBV3-1 to TRBJ1-5; the D segment cannot be called with confidence. The TCR sequence derives from a male donor with HTLV-1-associated myelopathy (HAM/TSP). The specimen sequenced was PBMCs. Here is the DNA: TGTGCCAGCAGCCCTTATCCGACAAGCAATAGCAATCAGCCCCAGCATTTT. This is translated as CASSPYPTSNSNQPQHF.